Sequencing of this TCR beta chain was carried out in a study of blood T cell repertoires in COVID-19. Study at large: Acute-phase and convalescent COVID-19 samples originated in the United States, Italy and Spain. Sample material is recorded as cDNA or gDNA derived from T cells, B-cell-depleted T cells, or PBMCs.

Original data processing: The assay estimated nucleated cells by amplifying reference gene primers. Sequencing used immunoSEQ multiplex PCR; TCRdb keeps in-frame clones, though not all of them. V, J and clone size are taken as reported in that table, and D and trimming were inferred from the DNA itself. The top ten clones hold about 3% of a sample with a few hundred thousand clones, about four fifths of them seen once. Germline trimming cut 4 bases from V and 3 bases from J; bases unmatched to any gene: 12. This CDR3 is built from 19 residues. The V gene's germline CDR1 is SGDLS and CDR2 YYNGEE. The chain couples TRBV9 to TRBJ2-2; 13 bases are shared with TRBD2. The sample consisted of peripheral blood. The clonotype comes from a woman aged 18-35 years with acute or convalescent COVID-19. The CDR3 region has the DNA TGTGCCAGCAGCTCCCGACTAGCGGGAGGCCCCACCGACACCGGGGAGCTGTTTTTT. This translates into CASSSRLAGGPTDTGELFF.